This T cell receptor (beta chain) derives from a study of blood T cell repertoires in COVID-19. Study-level information: Samples taken during acute and convalescent COVID-19 were collected in the United States, Italy and Spain. T cells, B-cell-depleted T cells, or PBMCs supplied cDNA or gDNA.

Authors' processing steps: Amplification from reference gene primers served as the basis for estimated nucleated cell counts. The table came from immunoSEQ multiplex PCR; TCRdb's copy has only in-frame clones and leaves some out. That table gives V, J and clone size, and the DNA gave D and trimming. The sample shows 90,000 to 110,000 clones, approximately 87% of them seen only once. The sequenced material came from peripheral blood. This TCR derives from a woman aged 60-75 years with acute or convalescent COVID-19.

CDR3 DNA sequence: TGTGCCAGCAGCCCCGTGCGGGTCTACACAGATACGCAGTATTTT. Its translation: CASSPVRVYTDTQYF. The chain combines TRBV3-1 (or the pseudogene TRBV3-2) with TRBJ2-3; D perhaps matches TRBD2 (5 bases). Germline V gives CDR1 LGHDT, CDR2 YNNKEL (reference sequence). V was trimmed by 4 bases and J by 2 bases, leaving 13 bases between them. This CDR3 is built from 15 residues.